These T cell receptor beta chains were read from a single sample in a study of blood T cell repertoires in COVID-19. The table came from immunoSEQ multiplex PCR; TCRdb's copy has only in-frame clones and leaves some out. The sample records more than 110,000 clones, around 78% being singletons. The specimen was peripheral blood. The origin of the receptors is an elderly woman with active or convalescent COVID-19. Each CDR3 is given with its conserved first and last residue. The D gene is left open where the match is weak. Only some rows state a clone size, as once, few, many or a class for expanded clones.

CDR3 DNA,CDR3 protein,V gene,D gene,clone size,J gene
TGCGCCAGCAGTCTCCCACGTTTGTATTTAAAGGGGGAGACCCAGTACTTC,CASSLPRLYLKGETQYF,TRBV23-1,NA,NA,TRBJ2-5
TGTGCCTGGAGTGTAACGGGGAGAGAGACCCAGTACTTC,CAWSVTGRETQYF,TRBV30,NA,NA,TRBJ2-5
TGTGCCTGGAGCCAGGACAGCTACGAGCAGTACTTC,CAWSQDSYEQYF,TRBV30,NA,NA,TRBJ2-7
TGTGCCAGCAGAAAAAAGACTAGCGGGGTGTCGAATGAGCAGTTCTTC,CASRKKTSGVSNEQFF,TRBV27,TRBD2,NA,TRBJ2-1
TGTGCCAGTAGTACCCTACCCTACGAGCAGTACTTC,CASSTLPYEQYF,TRBV19,NA,few,TRBJ2-7
TGTGCCTGGAGTGGGCAGGGGAATTCACCCCTCCACTTT,CAWSGQGNSPLHF,TRBV30,NA,NA,TRBJ1-6
TGTGCCAGCAGCTTTGGGGCGGGAAACACTGAAGCTTTCTTT,CASSFGAGNTEAFF,TRBV11-1,NA,once,TRBJ1-1
TGTGCCAGTAGTGTCTCCGGGACTAGCCCCAATGAGCAGTTCTTC,CASSVSGTSPNEQFF,TRBV19,TRBD2,NA,TRBJ2-1
TGTGCCAGCTCACCAAAGACAGGGTTGAACACTGAAGCTTTCTTT,CASSPKTGLNTEAFF,TRBV18,TRBD1,NA,TRBJ1-1
TGCGCCAGCAGCTTGGACAGGTTGAACACTGAAGCTTTCTTT,CASSLDRLNTEAFF,TRBV5-1,NA,NA,TRBJ1-1
TGTGCCTCGCGGGGAGACTCTGGGGCCAACGTCCTGACTTTC,CASRGDSGANVLTF,TRBV6-5,NA,few,TRBJ2-6
TGTGCCAGCAGTTATCGACAGGATAATTCACCCCTCCACTTT,CASSYRQDNSPLHF,TRBV6-2/TRBV6-3,NA,NA,TRBJ1-6
TGTGCCTGGAGCCCCGACCGAGGAAATGAAAAACTGTTTTTT,CAWSPDRGNEKLFF,TRBV30,NA,few,TRBJ1-4
TGTGCCAGCAGCGACCGACAGGGGCACACTGAAGCTTTCTTT,CASSDRQGHTEAFF,TRBV7-2,TRBD1,NA,TRBJ1-1
TGTGCCAGCAGCCTAGGCTCCCGAGGTAACTATGGCTACACCTTC,CASSLGSRGNYGYTF,TRBV9,NA,NA,TRBJ1-2
TGTGCCTGGAGCGTCGACAGGGATCAGCATTTT,CAWSVDRDQHF,TRBV30,TRBD1,few,TRBJ1-5
TGTGCCAGCTCACCACTTCAGGTAGAGACCCAGTACTTC,CASSPLQVETQYF,TRBV18,NA,NA,TRBJ2-5
TGTGCCTGGAGGCAGTACATGAACACTGAAGCTTTCTTT,CAWRQYMNTEAFF,TRBV30,NA,NA,TRBJ1-1
TGTGCCACCAGTGACCCCGGGGTGGGGACCTACGAGCAGTACTTC,CATSDPGVGTYEQYF,TRBV24-1,NA,NA,TRBJ2-7
TGTGCCAGCAGCCAGGGACAGGGACACACTGAAGCTTTCTTT,CASSQGQGHTEAFF,TRBV7-2,TRBD1,NA,TRBJ1-1
TGTGCCAGTAGGCCGGACAGGGGGCTGGTCAACACTGAAGCTTTCTTT,CASRPDRGLVNTEAFF,TRBV19,TRBD1,NA,TRBJ1-1
TGTGCCAGCAGCTTGGGACAGGTGGGAGGCTACACCTTC,CASSLGQVGGYTF,TRBV7-9,TRBD1,NA,TRBJ1-2
TGTGCCTGGAGGGGACTAGCGCCCGACGGTGAGCAGTTCTTC,CAWRGLAPDGEQFF,TRBV30,TRBD2,few,TRBJ2-1
TGTGCCAGCAGCCGAGGCGACAGGGGTTTTGGTACCGGGGAGCTGTTTTTT,CASSRGDRGFGTGELFF,TRBV14,TRBD1,once,TRBJ2-2
TGTGCCACCAGCAGGGAGACAGGGGGCGGCGGCTACACCTTC,CATSRETGGGGYTF,TRBV15,TRBD1,NA,TRBJ1-2
TGTGCCAGCAGCTCGGGACAGGGGGCGAGCGAGCAGTACTTC,CASSSGQGASEQYF,TRBV13,TRBD1,NA,TRBJ2-7
TGTGCCAGCAGCCGGGGGTTCGGGGAGCTGTTTTTT,CASSRGFGELFF,TRBV12-3/TRBV12-4,NA,NA,TRBJ2-2
TGTGCCAGCAGCCTTTCCGGACAGGGGCTCGGGTATGGCTACACCTTC,CASSLSGQGLGYGYTF,TRBV3-1/TRBV3-2,TRBD1,NA,TRBJ1-2
TGTGCCAGCAGTTTGGAGCGGGGGGGCGGTACGCAGTATTTT,CASSLERGGGTQYF,TRBV27,TRBD2,NA,TRBJ2-3
TGTGCCAGACCGACTAGCGGGGTACACGAGCAGTACTTC,CARPTSGVHEQYF,TRBV19,TRBD2,once,TRBJ2-7
TGTGCCAGCAGCAACAGGTTTACCTACGAGCAGTACTTC,CASSNRFTYEQYF,TRBV6-5,NA,NA,TRBJ2-7
TGTGCCAGCTCTATTACCGGACTAGCGTTGGATACGCAGTATTTT,CASSITGLALDTQYF,TRBV28,TRBD2,NA,TRBJ2-3
TGTGCCAGCAGACGACAGGGATCAGGCAATCAGCCCCAGCATTTT,CASRRQGSGNQPQHF,TRBV2,TRBD1,NA,TRBJ1-5
TGTGCCAGCAGTTTAATTGGGAGGGAGACCCAGTACTTC,CASSLIGRETQYF,TRBV28,NA,NA,TRBJ2-5
TGTGCCACCAGCAGAGATCCGAAGGGGTTTTCCGGGGAGCTGTTTTTT,CATSRDPKGFSGELFF,TRBV15,NA,NA,TRBJ2-2
TGTGCCTGGGGGACAGGGGTTTGGTTACCCCTCCACTTT,CAWGTGVWLPLHF,TRBV30,TRBD1,NA,TRBJ1-6
TGTGCCAGCAGTTACGGGGCGTCTAACTATGGCTACACCTTC,CASSYGASNYGYTF,TRBV6-5,NA,NA,TRBJ1-2
TGTGCCAGCAGTACGGGACTAGCGGTACCGAAATCCTACAATGAGCAGTTCTTC,CASSTGLAVPKSYNEQFF,TRBV11-2,TRBD2,NA,TRBJ2-1
TGTGCCAGCTCCCGGGCAGGGGGAAGCACAGATACGCAGTATTTT,CASSRAGGSTDTQYF,TRBV7-3,TRBD1,few,TRBJ2-3
TGTGCCAGCTCACCCCTTTCAACAGGGAGCACCTACGAGCAGTACTTC,CASSPLSTGSTYEQYF,TRBV18,NA,NA,TRBJ2-7
TGTGCCTGGAGCTATCAGGGGGTCACTGAAGCTTTCTTT,CAWSYQGVTEAFF,TRBV30,TRBD1,NA,TRBJ1-1